The 21 T cell receptor beta chains presented below share a single source sample, sequenced in a study of blood T cell repertoires in COVID-19. Sequenced by immunoSEQ multiplex PCR; TCRdb stores in-frame clones only, minus some. The sample lists 88,000 or so clones; about 84% were seen once. The material sequenced was peripheral blood. The receptors were gathered from a man aged 55 to 70 with acute or convalescent COVID-19.

This sequence joins TRBV4-3 and TRBJ1-1; TRBD1 might be the D (5 bases). CDR1 is LGHNA, CDR2 YSLEER, per germline. V was shortened by 2 bases and J by 2 bases, with 6 bases between the two germline ends. CDR3 length equals 13 residues. In nucleotides, the CDR3 is TGCGCCAGCAGCCAAACAGGAAACACTGAAGCTTTCTTT. Encoded protein: CASSQTGNTEAFF.

The genes are TRBV27 and TRBJ2-5; tentative D call: TRBD2 (6 bases). Germline values: CDR1 MNHEY, CDR2 SMNVEV (reference sequence). CDR3 length equals 11 residues. V lost 10 bases to trimming and J lost 7 bases, with 13 bases between them. The CDR3: CATGTRGTQYF. The CDR3 nucleotides are TGTGCCACCGGGACTCGGGGGACCCAGTACTTC.

The chain combines TRBV6-6 with TRBJ1-2; TRBD1 is a possible D gene (5 bases). The V gene lost 5 bases and the J gene lost 1 base, with 20 bases spanning the gap. The CDR3 loop spans 17 amino acids. Germline V gene data show CDR1 as MNHNY and CDR2 as SVGAGI (reference sequence). The CDR3 DNA follows: TGTGCCAGCAGTCTCGGGGGATCCGGAACCCTTAACTATGGCTACACCTTC. Translating gives CASSLGGSGTLNYGYTF.

Many counts were recorded for this clone. The V call is TRBV6-6, the J call TRBJ2-4; TRBD1 matches at 9 bases. Germline V gene sequence: CDR1 MNHNY, CDR2 SVGAGI (reference sequence). The CDR3 runs 23 residues. With V trimmed by 5 bases and J by 2 bases, 28 bases remained unmatched. CDR3 bases: TGTGCCAGCAGTCGCTCCAGCCCTCAATACCCCCGATCGGACAGGGGTTCCAAAAACATTCAGTACTTC. As protein: CASSRSSPQYPRSDRGSKNIQYF.

The V gene is TRBV5-5, the J gene TRBJ2-5; 9 nucleotides agree with TRBD1. The CDR3 totals 15 residues. Germline V lookup: CDR1 SGHKS, CDR2 YYEKEE (reference sequence). The junction had 5 bases not matched to a gene; V was cut back by 4 bases and J by 1 base. CDR3 coding DNA: TGTGCCAGCAGCGGTTCGACAGGGGGCCAAGAGACCCAGTACTTC. Translating gives CASSGSTGGQETQYF.

This rearrangement joins TRBV10-2 to TRBJ2-1; the match to TRBD2 covers 7 bases. Germline loops: CDR1 WSHSY, CDR2 SAAADI. CDR3 length: 16 amino acids. V lost 3 bases to trimming and J lost 4 bases; unmatched junction nucleotides: 9. CDR3 sequence (DNA): TGCGCCAGCAGTGACGTACGGGGGGTTTTTTACAATGAGCAGTTCTTC. This encodes CASSDVRGVFYNEQFF.

The count of this clone is one. V usage is TRBV27 and J usage is TRBJ2-7, with a tentative D call TRBD1 (6 bases). Germline V gene data show CDR1 as MNHEY and CDR2 as SMNVEV (reference sequence). V was cut by 8 bases and J by 2 bases, with 19 bases left in between. This CDR3 spans 15 amino acids. CDR3 amino acids: CASAWGHSHAYEQYF. The CDR3 region has the DNA TGTGCCAGCGCCTGGGGGCACTCCCATGCCTACGAGCAGTACTTC.

The chain joins TRBV3-1 (or the pseudogene TRBV3-2) to TRBJ1-4; D gene unclear. V was pared by 4 bases and J by 5 bases, with 11 bases between. Germline CDR1 is LGHDT and CDR2 is YNNKEL (reference sequence). The CDR3 consists of 14 residues. CDR3 bases: TGTGCCAGCAGCCCGAACGCCCGGAATGAAAAACTGTTTTTT. Protein: CASSPNARNEKLFF.

The genes are TRBV12-5 and TRBJ1-6; D is undetermined. This CDR3 contains 16 residues. V lost 1 base to trimming and J lost 9 bases, with 16 bases between them. The germline V gene encodes CDR1 LGHNT and CDR2 FRNRAP. The CDR3 DNA reads as TGTGCTAGTGGTTTGGCCAAGTGGGCGGAGGCTTCACCCCTCCACTTT. This gives the protein CASGLAKWAEASPLHF.

The chain uses TRBV6-5 and TRBJ2-7, with D hard to call. Trimming removed 2 bases at V and 6 bases at J, with 8 bases between. This CDR3 spans 12 amino acids. The germline V gene encodes CDR1 MNHEY and CDR2 SVGAGI. CDR3 DNA sequence: TGTGCCAGCAGTTACACGGGTCTCGAGCAGTACTTC. This codes for CASSYTGLEQYF.

The chain uses TRBV5-1 and TRBJ2-1, with D hard to call. The CDR3 runs to 15 residues. CDR1 SGHRS and CDR2 YFSETQ come from the germline V gene. Trimming shortened V by 0 bases and J by 6 bases, and 13 bases separated the two germline ends. The CDR3 coding sequence is TGCGCCAGCAGCTTGGGACTCTCAACGACCAATGAGCAGTTCTTC. It yields the protein CASSLGLSTTNEQFF.

This sequence joins TRBV11-2 and TRBJ2-3, with TRBD1 identical over 8 bases. This CDR3 is 16 amino acids long. Germline V lookup: CDR1 SGHAT, CDR2 FQNNGV. Unmatched junction bases numbered 8, after V lost 4 bases and J lost 2 bases. The CDR3 region has the DNA TGTGCCAGCAGCTACCCGACAGGGGCCACCACAGATACGCAGTATTTT. It is translated as CASSYPTGATTDTQYF.

The chain couples TRBV28 to TRBJ2-6; the match to TRBD2 covers 9 bases. V lost 7 bases and J lost 0; bases outside the gene matches: 10. The V gene's germline CDR1 is MDHEN and CDR2 SYDVKM. This CDR3 spans 18 amino acids. The CDR3 loop is CASNRLREGSSGANVLTF. CDR3 coding DNA: TGTGCCAGCAATAGGTTGCGGGAGGGAAGCTCTGGGGCCAACGTCCTGACTTTC.

The J gene is TRBJ2-7, the V gene TRBV6-2 or TRBV6-3, with a weak D call TRBD2 (6 bases). This CDR3 has 15 residues. V was pared by 2 bases and J by 0 bases, with 11 bases between. CDR1 is MNHEY, CDR2 SVGEGT, per germline. The CDR3 spells CASSYGSGVSYEQYF. Written as DNA, the CDR3 is TGTGCCAGCAGTTACGGGTCGGGGGTCTCCTACGAGCAGTACTTC.

The V and J genes are TRBV18 and TRBJ2-7, with TRBD1 identical over 9 bases. J was trimmed by 1 base and V by 3 bases; bases with no gene match: 4. Germline V CDR1 and CDR2: KGHSH, LQKENI. The CDR3 is 15 amino acids. CDR3 loop: CASSPGTGHSYEQYF. The CDR3, as DNA: TGTGCCAGCTCACCTGGGACAGGGCATTCCTACGAGCAGTACTTC.

The J gene is TRBJ2-3, the V gene TRBV10-1, with 8 bases fitting TRBD2. This CDR3 contains 14 residues. CDR1 is WNHNN, CDR2 SYGVQD, per germline (reference sequence). Trimming at V came to 1 base and at J to 8 bases, leaving 5 bases not matched to a gene. CDR3 protein: CASSEFGREGTQYF. As DNA, the CDR3 is TGCGCCAGCAGTGAGTTCGGGAGGGAAGGTACGCAGTATTTT.

The chain joins TRBV12-3 or TRBV12-4 to TRBJ1-1; a weak D match, TRBD1 (5 bases). V was clipped by 6 bases and J by 1 base, with 9 bases between them. This CDR3 comprises 13 residues. In DNA form, the CDR3 reads TGTGCCAGCAGCCAAACAGGGAACACTGAAGCTTTCTTT. This sequence encodes CASSQTGNTEAFF.

With regard to this clone: The same CDR3 is also encoded by other DNA sequences in this sample. V usage is TRBV2 and J usage is TRBJ1-3; 9 bases line up with TRBD1. This CDR3 comprises 12 residues. V was clipped by 9 bases and J by 4 bases; unmatched bases: 1. Germline CDR1 reads SNHLY; CDR2 reads FYNNEI. The CDR3 loop reads CARGTGGNTIYF. The CDR3 DNA is TGTGCCAGGGGGACAGGGGGAAACACCATATATTTT.

The V and J genes are TRBV11-2 and TRBJ2-7, with TRBD1 identical over 7 bases. Trimming took 4 bases from V and 0 from J; bases not matched to a gene: 6. Germline loops: CDR1 SGHAT, CDR2 FQNNGV. This CDR3 is 15 amino acids long. The CDR3 here is CASSWDRASSYEQYF. Here the CDR3 DNA reads TGTGCCAGCAGCTGGGACAGAGCTAGCTCCTACGAGCAGTACTTC.

This chain links TRBV4-3 with TRBJ2-2; a weak D match, TRBD1 (6 bases). The V end was cut by 1 base, the J end by 6 bases, with 9 bases between. Germline V CDR1 and CDR2: LGHNA, YSLEER. The CDR3 is made up of 14 amino acids. CDR3 in amino acids: CASSQVWGPGELFF. In DNA, the CDR3 is TGCGCCAGCAGCCAAGTCTGGGGGCCCGGGGAGCTGTTTTTT.

V gene TRBV6-5 combines with J gene TRBJ2-7, with 7 bases aligning to TRBD2. The ends lost 6 bases at V and 3 bases at J; junction bases unmatched: 5. The CDR3 runs 13 residues. From germline, CDR1 is MNHEY and CDR2 SVGAGI. CDR3 coding DNA: TGTGCCAGCAGGAGGCGGGAGTACTACGAGCAGTACTTC. Protein product: CASRRREYYEQYF.